In this sample, the clone carrying this T cell receptor beta chain turned up a few times. The sample belongs to a study of human T cells and chemical hapten exposure. V was pared by 4 bases and J by 0 bases, with 7 bases between. This CDR3 contains 14 residues. TCRdb fed the RACE reads into MiXCR, producing one record per CDR3 protein. The table records 80,000 to 95,000 distinct CDR3 sequences, roughly 9.6% of them present only once. Time point given: patch test 2, 6 weeks after DPC sensitization. Treatment in this sample: therapeutic diphenylcyclopropenone sensitization with weekly scalp DPC. The clonotype was recovered from a man aged 35-49 years with alopecia areata. Some clones in this sample may be carry-over from other donors' samples. Sequences were derived from whole blood, sampled in connection with sensitization to the hapten diphenylcyclopropenone (DPC). This chain joins TRBV12-3 or TRBV12-4 and TRBJ2-1, with D possibly being TRBD1 or TRBD2 (5 bases each). CDR3 coding DNA: TGTGCCAGCAGTTGGGGGAGCTCCTACAATGAGCAGTTCTTC. This translates into CASSWGSSYNEQFF.